A single sample gave rise to the 3 T cell receptor beta chains below, sequenced in a study of T cells in Graves' hyperthyroidism and ophthalmopathy. Amplification targeted TCR beta CDR3 regions from RNA transcripts. TCR CDR3 regions were first amplified by RT-PCR with HTBI primers. MiXCR, applied by TCRdb to the multiplex PCR reads, yields one record per CDR3 protein. This sample has under 600,000 distinct CDR3 sequences, with about 16% found just once. The sequencing input was blood. All receptors come from a woman between 40 and 55 years old with Graves' ophthalmopathy.

This clonotype was recorded at least ten times. V and J are TRBV20-1 and TRBJ2-3, with unresolved D. Trimming took 6 bases from V and 0 from J, leaving 13 bases between them. Germline-derived CDR1 and CDR2 are DFQATT and SNEGSKA (reference sequence). CDR3 size: 14 residues. CDR3 nucleotide sequence: TGCAGTGCCCCGGACCCCGCAAGCACAGATACGCAGTATTTT. Protein product: CSAPDPASTDTQYF.

This clonotype was seen a handful of times. CDR3 DNA sequence: TGTGCCAGCAGCCAAGGCCTAGCGGGGGGGCCAGGCACCGGGGAGCTGTTTTTT. Translation gives CASSQGLAGGPGTGELFF. V is TRBV3-1 and J is TRBJ2-2, with TRBD2 matching over 12 bases. After removal of 1 base from V and 4 bases from J, the junction contained 7 bases not matched to a gene. Germline-derived CDR1 and CDR2 are LGHDT and YNNKEL (reference sequence). The CDR3 contains 18 residues.

This clonotype was counted many times. The chain joins TRBV6-8 to TRBJ2-7; 8 nucleotides align to TRBD2. The V segment lost 0 bases and the J segment 2 bases; nucleotides outside the gene matches: 9. The CDR3 totals 17 residues. Germline V lookup: CDR1 MNHGY, CDR2 SAAAGT. For the CDR3, the DNA is TGTGCCAGCAGTTACTCGAACGCGGGAGGTCATACCTACGAGCAGTACTTC. It codes for CASSYSNAGGHTYEQYF.